The T cell receptor beta chain under discussion was sequenced for a study of PD-1 blockade in classical Hodgkin lymphoma. Overall study findings and caveats: By C4D1, diversity of CD4+ TCRs had risen significantly, whereas that of CD8+ TCRs had not.

Only one count was recorded for this clone. Its antigen is unidentified. The time point here: cycle 4 day 1 (C4D1), after six to seven weeks of nivolumab. Every patient experienced relapse after autologous stem cell transplantation, and brentuximab vedotin exposure varied. Profiling relied on immunoSEQ multiplex PCR, and the TCRdb table lists in-frame clones only, not all of them. The sample records 19,000 or so clones, around 81% being singletons. Trimming pared 2 bases from V and 12 bases from J, leaving 17 bases between. This CDR3 contains 15 residues. Germline-derived CDR1 and CDR2 are MNHEY and SVGAGI.

Sequencing was performed on peripheral blood mononuclear cells (PBMCs), taken before the fourth cycle of nivolumab. The chain is built from TRBV6-5 and TRBJ1-6; D might be TRBD1 (5 bases). This sequence was found in a human donor with classical Hodgkin lymphoma. CDR3 region: CASSYTTATSGPLHF. CDR3 bases: TGTGCCAGCAGTTACACGACAGCTACCTCGGGACCCCTCCACTTT.